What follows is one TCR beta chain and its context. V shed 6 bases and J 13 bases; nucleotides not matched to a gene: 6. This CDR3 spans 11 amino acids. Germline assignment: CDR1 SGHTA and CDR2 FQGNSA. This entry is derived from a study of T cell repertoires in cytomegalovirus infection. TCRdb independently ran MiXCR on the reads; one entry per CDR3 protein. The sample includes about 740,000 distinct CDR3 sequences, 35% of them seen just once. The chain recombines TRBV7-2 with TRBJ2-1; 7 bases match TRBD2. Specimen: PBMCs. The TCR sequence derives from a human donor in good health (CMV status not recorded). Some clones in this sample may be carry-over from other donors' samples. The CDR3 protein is CASRGEGSQFF. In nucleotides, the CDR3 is TGTGCCAGCAGGGGGGAGGGTTCACAGTTCTTC. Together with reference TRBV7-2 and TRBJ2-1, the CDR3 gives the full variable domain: GAGVSQSPSNKVTEKGKDVELRCDPISGHTALYWYRQSLGQGLEFLIYFQGNSAPDKSGLPSDRFSAERTGGSVSTLTIQRTQQEDSAVYLCASRGEGSQFFGPGTRLTVL.